The subject of this entry is one T cell receptor (beta chain). The time point denotes: sample taken at primary tumor resection. Each CDR3 protein gets one entry after TCRdb re-called the 5' RACE reads with MiXCR. Of some 34,000 distinct CDR3 sequences detected, about 7% appear once; the ten largest clones hold roughly 30%. In germline, CDR1 is SGHDT, CDR2 YYEEEE. The V and J ends lost 4 bases and 6 bases respectively, with 14 bases between them. The CDR3 totals 15 residues. This sample stems from a study of spatial heterogeneity in lung cancer. The source was PBMCs, collected at surgery. The chain carries TRBV5-6 and TRBJ1-6; D ambiguous. The TCR was taken from a female donor with early-stage non-small cell lung cancer. The CDR3 DNA sequence: TGTGCCAGCAGCGCCACCGTTAGGAGTAATTCACCCCTCCACTTT. As protein: CASSATVRSNSPLHF.